This T cell receptor beta chain was captured in a study of cytomegalovirus exposure and HLA in healthy donors. The study, taken as a whole, reports: A list of 150 to 200 TCR beta chains associated with cytomegalovirus was given.

It was with 60 Vbeta and 13 Jbeta primers that the PCR ran. Assay: immunoSEQ multiplex PCR; the TCRdb copy retains only in-frame clones and omits some. The data hold roughly 170,000 clones, with 80% observed a single time. Comments on this clone: As yet, its antigen is unknown.

Input material: PBMCs. The sequence came from a boy aged 5 to 17 in good health and CMV-seronegative.

The CDR3 bases are TGTGCTCTTGGACAGCGGAACACTGAAGCTTTCTTT. Its translation is CALGQRNTEAFF. J is TRBJ1-1 and V is TRBV6-6; possibly TRBD1 for D (6 bases). CDR1 and CDR2 from the germline V gene are MNHNY and SVGAGI (reference sequence). The CDR3 loop spans 12 amino acids.